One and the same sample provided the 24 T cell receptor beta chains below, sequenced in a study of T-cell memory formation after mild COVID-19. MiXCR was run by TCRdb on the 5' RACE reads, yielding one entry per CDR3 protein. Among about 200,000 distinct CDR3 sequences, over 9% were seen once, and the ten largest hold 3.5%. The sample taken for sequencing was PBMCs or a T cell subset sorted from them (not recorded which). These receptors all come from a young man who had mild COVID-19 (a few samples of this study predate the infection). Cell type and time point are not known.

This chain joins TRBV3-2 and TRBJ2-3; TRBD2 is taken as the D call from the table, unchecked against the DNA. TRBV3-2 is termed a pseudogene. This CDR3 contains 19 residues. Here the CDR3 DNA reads TGTGCCAGCAGCCATACCCCGGGACTAGCGAGGACTAGCACAGATACGCAGTATTTT. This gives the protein CASSHTPGLARTSTDTQYF.

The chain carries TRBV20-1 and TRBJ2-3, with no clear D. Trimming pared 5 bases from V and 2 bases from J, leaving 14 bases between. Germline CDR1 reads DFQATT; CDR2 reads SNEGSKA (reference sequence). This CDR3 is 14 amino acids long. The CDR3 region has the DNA TGCAGTGCTCCCGCAGGCGGCAACACAGATACGCAGTATTTT. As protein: CSAPAGGNTDTQYF.

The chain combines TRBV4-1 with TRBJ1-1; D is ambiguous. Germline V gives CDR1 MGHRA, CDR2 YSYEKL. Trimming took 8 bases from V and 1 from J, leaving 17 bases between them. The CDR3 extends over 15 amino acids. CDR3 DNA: TGCGCCAGCGCAAATGTCCCCGGGAAGAACACTGAAGCTTTCTTT. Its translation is CASANVPGKNTEAFF.

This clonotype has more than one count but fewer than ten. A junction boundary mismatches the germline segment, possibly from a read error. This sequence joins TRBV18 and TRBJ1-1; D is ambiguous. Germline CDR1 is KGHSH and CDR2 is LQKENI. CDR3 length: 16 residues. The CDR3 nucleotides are TGTGCCAGCTCAGAGTTCACCGGGCCCCTGAAGACTGAAGCTTTCTTT. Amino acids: CASSEFTGPLKTEAFF.

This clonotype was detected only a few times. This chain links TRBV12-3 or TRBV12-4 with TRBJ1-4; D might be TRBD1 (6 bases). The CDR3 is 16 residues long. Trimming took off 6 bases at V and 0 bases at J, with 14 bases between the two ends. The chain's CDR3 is CASRPRGAATNEKLFF. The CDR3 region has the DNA TGTGCCAGCAGGCCCCGGGGGGCTGCAACTAATGAAAAACTGTTTTTT.

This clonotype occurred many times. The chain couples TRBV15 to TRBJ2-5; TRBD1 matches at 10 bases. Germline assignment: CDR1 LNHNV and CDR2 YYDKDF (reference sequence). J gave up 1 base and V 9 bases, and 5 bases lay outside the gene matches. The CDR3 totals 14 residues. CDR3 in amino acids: CATGQGHPQETQYF. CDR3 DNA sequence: TGTGCCACGGGACAGGGGCATCCCCAAGAGACCCAGTACTTC.

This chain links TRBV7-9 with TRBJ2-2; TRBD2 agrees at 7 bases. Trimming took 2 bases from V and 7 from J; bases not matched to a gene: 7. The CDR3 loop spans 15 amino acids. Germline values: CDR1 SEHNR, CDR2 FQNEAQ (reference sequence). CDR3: CASSLMSGVSGELFF. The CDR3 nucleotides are TGTGCCAGCAGCTTAATGAGCGGGGTCAGCGGGGAGCTGTTTTTT. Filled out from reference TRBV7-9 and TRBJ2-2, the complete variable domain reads DTGVSQNPRHKITKRGQNVTFRCDPISEHNRLYWYRQTLGQGPEFLTYFQNEAQLEKSRLLSDRFSAERPKGSFSTLEIQRTEQGDSAMYLCASSLMSGVSGELFFGEGSRLTVL.

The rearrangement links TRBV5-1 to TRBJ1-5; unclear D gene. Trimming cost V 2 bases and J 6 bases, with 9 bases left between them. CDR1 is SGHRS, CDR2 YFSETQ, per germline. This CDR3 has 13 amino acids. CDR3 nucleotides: TGCGCCAGCAGCTTATCGGGAACTCAGCCCCAGCATTTT. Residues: CASSLSGTQPQHF.

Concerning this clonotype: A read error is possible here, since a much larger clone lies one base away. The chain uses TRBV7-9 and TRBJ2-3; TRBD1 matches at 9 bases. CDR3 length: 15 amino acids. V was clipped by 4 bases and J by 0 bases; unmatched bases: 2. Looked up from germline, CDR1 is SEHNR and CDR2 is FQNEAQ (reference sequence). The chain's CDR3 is CASSSGQGSTDTQYF. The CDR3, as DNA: TGTGCCAGCAGCTCGGGACAGGGCAGCACAGATACGCAGTATTTT. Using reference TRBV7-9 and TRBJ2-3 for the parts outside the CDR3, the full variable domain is DTGVSQNPRHKITKRGQNVTFRCDPISEHNRLYWYRQTLGQGPEFLTYFQNEAQLEKSRLLSDRFSAERPKGSFSTLEIQRTEQGDSAMYLCASSSGQGSTDTQYFGPGTRLTVL.

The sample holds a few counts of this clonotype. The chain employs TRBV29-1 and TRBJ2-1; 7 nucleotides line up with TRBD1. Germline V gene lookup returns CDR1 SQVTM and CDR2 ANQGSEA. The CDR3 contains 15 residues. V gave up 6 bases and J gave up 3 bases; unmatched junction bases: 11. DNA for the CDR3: TGCAGCGTGGGGGCAGTGACAGGGATCTACAATGAGCAGTTCTTC. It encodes CSVGAVTGIYNEQFF.

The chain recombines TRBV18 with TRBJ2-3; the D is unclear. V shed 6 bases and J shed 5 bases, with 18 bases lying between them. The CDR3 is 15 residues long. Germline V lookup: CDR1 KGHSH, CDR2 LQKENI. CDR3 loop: CASSPSPAGEDTQYF. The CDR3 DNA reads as TGTGCCAGCTCCCCCTCCCCAGCCGGAGAAGATACGCAGTATTTT.

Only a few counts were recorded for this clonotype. The CDR3 nucleotides read TGTGCCATCAGTGAGGGAGGGGGGAAGAATGGCTACACCTTC. Protein sequence: CAISEGGGKNGYTF. The chain combines TRBV10-3 with TRBJ1-2; possibly TRBD1 for D (6 bases). Trimming removed 2 bases from V and 6 bases from J, with 13 bases in between. This CDR3 is 14 amino acids long. CDR1 and CDR2 from the germline V gene are ENHRY and SYGVKD.

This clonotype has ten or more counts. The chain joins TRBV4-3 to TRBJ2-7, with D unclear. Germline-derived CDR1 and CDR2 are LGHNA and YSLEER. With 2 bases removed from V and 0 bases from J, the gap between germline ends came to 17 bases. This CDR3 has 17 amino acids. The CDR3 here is CASSQKHPVPSSYEQYV. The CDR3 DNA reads TGCGCCAGCAGCCAAAAGCACCCAGTCCCAAGCTCCTACGAGCAGTACGTC.

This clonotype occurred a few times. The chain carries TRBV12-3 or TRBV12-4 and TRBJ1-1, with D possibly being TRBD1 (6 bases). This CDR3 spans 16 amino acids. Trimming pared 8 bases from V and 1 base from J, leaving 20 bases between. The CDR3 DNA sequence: TGTGCCAGCGGCTCACGGGAGTCGACAGGGAACACTGAAGCTTTCTTT. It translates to CASGSRESTGNTEAFF.

CDR3 bases: TGTGCCAGCAGCAACCTTAGCGGGGGTTACATAGAGCAGTACGTC. This gives the protein CASSNLSGGYIEQYV. V and J are TRBV21-1 and TRBJ2-7; the table assigns TRBD2, which was not confirmed against the DNA. TRBV21-1 is a pseudogene. The CDR3 sequence is 15 residues long.

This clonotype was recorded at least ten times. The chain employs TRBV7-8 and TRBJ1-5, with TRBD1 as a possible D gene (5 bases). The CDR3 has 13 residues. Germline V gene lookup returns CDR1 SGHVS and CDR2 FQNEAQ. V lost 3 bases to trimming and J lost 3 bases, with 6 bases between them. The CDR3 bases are TGTGCCAGCAGCTTGACAGTCAATCAGCCCCAGCATTTT. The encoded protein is CASSLTVNQPQHF.

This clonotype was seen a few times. As DNA, the CDR3 is TGTGCCAGCAGTGCTTGGGAAGGGTCGCAGCCCCAGCATTTT. Its protein product is CASSAWEGSQPQHF. This chain connects TRBV6-2 or TRBV6-3 to TRBJ1-5; no definite D call. Germline V gene lookup returns CDR1 MNHEY and CDR2 SVGEGT. Trimming removed 5 bases from V and 7 bases from J, with 15 bases in between. This CDR3 is 14 amino acids long.

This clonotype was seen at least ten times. CDR3 DNA sequence: TGTGCCAGCAGTTTTGAGACAGGTGTTAACTATGGCTACACCTTC. Amino acid sequence: CASSFETGVNYGYTF. The chain employs TRBV12-3 or TRBV12-4 and TRBJ1-2; the D gene is possibly TRBD1 (6 bases). The CDR3 runs 15 residues. The germline V and J ends were trimmed by 3 bases and 1 base, with 12 bases remaining between them.

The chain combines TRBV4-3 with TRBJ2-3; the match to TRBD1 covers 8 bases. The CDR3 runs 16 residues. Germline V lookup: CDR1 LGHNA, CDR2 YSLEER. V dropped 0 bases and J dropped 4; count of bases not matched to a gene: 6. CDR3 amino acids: CASSQEIRQGPDTQYF. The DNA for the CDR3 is TGCGCCAGCAGCCAAGAAATTCGACAGGGGCCAGATACGCAGTATTTT.

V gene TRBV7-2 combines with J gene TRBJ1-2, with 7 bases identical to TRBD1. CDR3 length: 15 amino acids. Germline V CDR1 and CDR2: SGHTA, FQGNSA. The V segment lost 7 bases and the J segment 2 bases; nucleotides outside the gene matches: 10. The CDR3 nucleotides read TGTGCCAGCACCAACACCCTACAGGGGAACTATGGCTACACCTTC. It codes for CASTNTLQGNYGYTF.

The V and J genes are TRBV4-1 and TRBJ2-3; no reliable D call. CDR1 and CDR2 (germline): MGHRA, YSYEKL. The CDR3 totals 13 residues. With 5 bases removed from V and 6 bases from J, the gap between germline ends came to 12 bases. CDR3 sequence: CASSNAPPDTQYF. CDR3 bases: TGCGCCAGCAGCAACGCGCCACCGGATACGCAGTATTTT.

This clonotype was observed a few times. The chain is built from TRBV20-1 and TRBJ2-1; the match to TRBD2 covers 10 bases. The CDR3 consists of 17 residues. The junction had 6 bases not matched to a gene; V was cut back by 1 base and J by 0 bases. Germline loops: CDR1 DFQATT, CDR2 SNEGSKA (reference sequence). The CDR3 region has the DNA TGCAGTGCTAGAGCTCATAGCGGGGGGAGCTCCTACAATGAGCAGTTCTTC. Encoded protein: CSARAHSGGSSYNEQFF.

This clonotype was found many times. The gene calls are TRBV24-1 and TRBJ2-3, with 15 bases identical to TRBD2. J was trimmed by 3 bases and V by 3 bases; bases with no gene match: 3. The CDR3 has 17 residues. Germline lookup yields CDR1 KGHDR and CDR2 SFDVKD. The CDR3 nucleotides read TGTGCCACCAGTGATGGGACTAGCGGGGGGTCGACAGATACGCAGTATTTT. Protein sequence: CATSDGTSGGSTDTQYF.

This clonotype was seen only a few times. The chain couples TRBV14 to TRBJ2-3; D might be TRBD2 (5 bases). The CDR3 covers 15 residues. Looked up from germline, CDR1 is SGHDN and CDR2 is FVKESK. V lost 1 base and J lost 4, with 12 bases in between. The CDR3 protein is CASSQAQTIADTQYF. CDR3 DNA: TGTGCCAGCAGCCAAGCCCAGACTATCGCAGATACGCAGTATTTT.